A single count supports the clone carrying this T cell receptor (beta chain). Its cognate antigen is unknown. CDR1 is SNHLY and CDR2 is FYNNEI in the germline V gene. The CDR3 covers 11 residues. V was trimmed by 4 bases and J by 2 bases, leaving 3 bases between them. This sample is part of a study of OX40 agonist ivuxolimab in advanced cancers. Overall study: Checkpoint inhibitors had been given previously to approximately 41% of patients.

Overall study results and limits: Relative to CD4+ cells, CD8+ T cells on average had more expanded clones.

The table came from immunoSEQ multiplex PCR; TCRdb's copy has only in-frame clones and leaves some out. The sample consists of some 37,000 clones, around 77% of them appearing once. The rearrangement joins TRBV2 to TRBJ2-7; no definite D call. This specimen consisted of CD4+ or CD8+ T cells sorted from blood, obtained in a trial of the OX40 agonist ivuxolimab. The clonotype originates from an adult with an advanced solid tumor such as melanoma, head and neck, liver or kidney cancer. CDR3 DNA sequence: TGTGCCAGCAGTGGGGCCTACGAGCAGTACTTC. It codes for CASSGAYEQYF.